The subject of this entry is one TCR beta chain. Participants reported their clinical history, and cohort assignment relied on those reports. Two negative PCRs, clearance, or symptom resolution had been documented for recovered Cohort 3 donors. Germline-derived CDR1 and CDR2 are SGHAT and FQNNGV. The CDR3 extends over 13 amino acids. Trimming at V came to 5 bases and at J to 4 bases, leaving 1 base not matched to a gene. This record belongs to a study of blood T cell repertoires in COVID-19. Study overall: Sources were T cells, B-cell-depleted T cells, or PBMCs; the material itself was cDNA or gDNA.

Produced via immunoSEQ multiplex PCR; TCRdb's table is partial and in-frame only. This sample has around 150,000 clones, with about 86% found just once. Input material: PBMCs or T cells enriched from blood (not recorded which). The V gene is TRBV11-2, the J gene TRBJ2-2; TRBD1 aligns across 7 bases. This receptor was obtained from a man aged 45-60 years who had recovered from COVID-19. CDR3 DNA sequence: TGTGCCAGCAGCCGACAGGGCACCGGGGAGCTGTTTTTT. Translation gives CASSRQGTGELFF.